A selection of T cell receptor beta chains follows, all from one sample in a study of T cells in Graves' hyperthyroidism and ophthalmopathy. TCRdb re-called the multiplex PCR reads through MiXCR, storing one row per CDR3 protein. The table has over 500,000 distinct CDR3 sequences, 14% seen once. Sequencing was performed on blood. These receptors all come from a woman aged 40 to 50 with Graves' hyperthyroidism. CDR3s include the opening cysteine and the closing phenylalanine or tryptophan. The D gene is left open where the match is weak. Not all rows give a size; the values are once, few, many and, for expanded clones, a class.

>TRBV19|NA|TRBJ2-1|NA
TGTGCCAGTAGTGTTTACGGGAGCGGCAATGAGCAGTTCTTC
CASSVYGSGNEQFF
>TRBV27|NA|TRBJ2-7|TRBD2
TGTGCCAGCAGTTGGGGGACTAGCGGGATAAACGAGCAGTACTTC
CASSWGTSGINEQYF
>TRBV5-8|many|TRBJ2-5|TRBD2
TGTGCCAGCAGCTTTGATCTTACGGGAGGGAAGGTGGAGACCCAGTACTTC
CASSFDLTGGKVETQYF
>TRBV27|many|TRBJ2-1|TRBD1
TGTGCCAGCAGCACTCCGGGACAGGGAGGGCTGATTGGGCAGTTCTTC
CASSTPGQGGLIGQFF
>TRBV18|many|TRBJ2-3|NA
TGTGCCAGCTCCCCTTGGGAAGATACGCAGTATTTT
CASSPWEDTQYF
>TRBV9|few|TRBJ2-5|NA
TGTGCCAGCAGCGTATACGGTGGGACCCAGTACTTC
CASSVYGGTQYF
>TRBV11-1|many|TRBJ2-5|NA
TGTGCCAGCAGCGAAGATGAGACCCAGTACTTC
CASSEDETQYF
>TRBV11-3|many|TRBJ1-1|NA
TGTGCCAGCAGCTTAGGCTTACAGGGAAGGATGAACACTGAAGCTTTCTTT
CASSLGLQGRMNTEAFF
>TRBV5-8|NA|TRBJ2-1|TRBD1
TGTGCCAGCAGCTCGGACAGGGTATCGAACAATGAGCAGTTCTTC
CASSSDRVSNNEQFF
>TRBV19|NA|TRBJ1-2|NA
TGTGCCAGTAGTATTGGGACGGAGCCTCTCTATGGCTACACCTTC
CASSIGTEPLYGYTF
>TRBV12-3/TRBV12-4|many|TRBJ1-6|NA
TGTGCCAGCAGTCGGGACTCCCCCAGTTCACCCCTCCACTTT
CASSRDSPSSPLHF
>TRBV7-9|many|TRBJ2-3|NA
TGTGCCAGCAGCTTAGAATCGATCTACCCAGATACGCAGTATTTT
CASSLESIYPDTQYF
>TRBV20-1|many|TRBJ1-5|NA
TGCAGTGCTAGAGAGACGGGGGGCAATCAGCCCCAGCATTTT
CSARETGGNQPQHF
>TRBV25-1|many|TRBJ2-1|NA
TGTGCCAGCAGTGAATCCTCGTCTGTATCGTGGCTAATAGCTTTAAATGAGCAGTTCTTC
CASSESSSVSWLIALNEQFF
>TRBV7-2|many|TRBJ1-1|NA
TGTGCCAGCAGCCGTACAGGGATGAAAGCTTTCTTT
CASSRTGMKAFF
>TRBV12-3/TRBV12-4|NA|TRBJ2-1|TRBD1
TGTGCCAGCAGTTTAGCCCGGGACAGGGGGCTCTATGAGCAGTTCTTC
CASSLARDRGLYEQFF
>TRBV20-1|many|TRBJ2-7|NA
TGCAGTGCTAGAGCTATTCCCGGGACACTTCGCTCCTACGAGCAGTACTTC
CSARAIPGTLRSYEQYF
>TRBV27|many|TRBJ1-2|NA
TGTGCCAGCAGAGCCGGGACCGGAGCTAACTATGGCTACACCTTC
CASRAGTGANYGYTF
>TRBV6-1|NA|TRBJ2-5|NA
TGTGCCACAGGACGGCCGCAAGAGACCCAGTACTTC
CATGRPQETQYF
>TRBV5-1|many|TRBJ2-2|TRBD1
TGCGCCAGCAGCAAGGACAGGGTAGGGACCGGGGAGCTGTTTTTT
CASSKDRVGTGELFF
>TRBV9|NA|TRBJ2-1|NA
TGTGCCAGCAGCGGGACTCAATCTCAGGGGTACAATGAGCAGTTCTTC
CASSGTQSQGYNEQFF
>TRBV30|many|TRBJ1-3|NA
TGTGCCTGGAGTTTTAGAATGGGCCTCTTTTCCTCTGGAAACACCATATATTTT
CAWSFRMGLFSSGNTIYF
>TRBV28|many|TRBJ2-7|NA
TGTGCCAGCACCACCACCCAAGTTTCCCGCCCCTACGAGCAGTACTTC
CASTTTQVSRPYEQYF
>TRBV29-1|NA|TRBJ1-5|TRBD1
TGCAGCGTTAGCGCCAGGGGGCTTATCCATCAGCCCCAGCATTTT
CSVSARGLIHQPQHF
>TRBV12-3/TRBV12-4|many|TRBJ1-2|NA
TGTGCCAGCAGTTTAAAGGGCGCGAACTATGGCTACACCTTC
CASSLKGANYGYTF
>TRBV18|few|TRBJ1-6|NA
TGTGCCAGCTCACCACCTTATAATTCACCCCTCCACTTT
CASSPPYNSPLHF
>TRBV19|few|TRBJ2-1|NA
TGTGCCAGTAGTACTGGCGGAGCCTACAATGAGCAGTTCTTC
CASSTGGAYNEQFF
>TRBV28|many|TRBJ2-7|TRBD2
TGTGCCAGCAGTACCCCCGGTAGCGGGAGCTCCTACGAGCAGTACTTC
CASSTPGSGSSYEQYF
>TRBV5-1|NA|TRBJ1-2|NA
TGCGCCAGCAGCTTGACAGGGCAATCAAACTATGGCTACACCTTC
CASSLTGQSNYGYTF
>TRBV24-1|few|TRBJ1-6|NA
TGTGCCACCAGTGAAAGAGAAGGATCACCCCTCCACTTT
CATSEREGSPLHF
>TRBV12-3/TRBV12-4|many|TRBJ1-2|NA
TGTGCCAGCAGTTTTGGACTGTCGACTTATGGCTACACCTTC
CASSFGLSTYGYTF
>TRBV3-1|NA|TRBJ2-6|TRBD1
TGTGCCAGCAGCGCAAGGCCGGGACAGAGCTCTGGGGCCAACGTCCTGACTTTC
CASSARPGQSSGANVLTF
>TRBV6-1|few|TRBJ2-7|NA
TGTGCCAGCAGTGATAGCAGGTTTTACTCCTACGAGCAGTACTTC
CASSDSRFYSYEQYF
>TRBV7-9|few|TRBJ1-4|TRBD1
TGTGCCAGCAGAACGGACAGGGCTAATGAAAAACTGTTTTTT
CASRTDRANEKLFF
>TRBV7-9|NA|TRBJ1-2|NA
TGTGCCAGCAGCCTCAGCGGCGGGGAGGACGGCTACACCTTC
CASSLSGGEDGYTF
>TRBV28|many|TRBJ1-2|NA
TGTGCCAGCAGTTTAAGTCTCTATGGCTACACCTTC
CASSLSLYGYTF
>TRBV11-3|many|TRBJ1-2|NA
TGTGCCAGCAGCTTTGCCGGACAGTCAGACTATGGCTACACCTTC
CASSFAGQSDYGYTF
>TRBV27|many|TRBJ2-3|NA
TGTGCCAGCAGTGCATCCTTCGAAGGAGATACGCAGTATTTT
CASSASFEGDTQYF
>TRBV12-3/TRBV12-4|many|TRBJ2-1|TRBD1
TGTGCCAGCAACCATGCCGGGACAGGATACAATGAGCAGTTCTTC
CASNHAGTGYNEQFF
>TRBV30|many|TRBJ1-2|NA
TGTGCCTGGAGTCCGAAGACAGTCGCGTCTAACTATGGCTACACCTTC
CAWSPKTVASNYGYTF
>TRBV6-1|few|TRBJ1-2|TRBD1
TGTGCCAGCAGCCGGGACAGCCACTATGGCTACACCTTC
CASSRDSHYGYTF
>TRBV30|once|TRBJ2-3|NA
TGTGCCTGGAGTCCCGGGAACGGGTACGGAGATACGCAGTATTTT
CAWSPGNGYGDTQYF
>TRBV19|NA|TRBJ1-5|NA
TGTGCCAGTAGCTTCCTGCACGGGCAGCCCCAGCATTTT
CASSFLHGQPQHF
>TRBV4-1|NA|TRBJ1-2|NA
TGCGCCAGCAGCCAAGATGCGTTTAATGGCTACACCTTC
CASSQDAFNGYTF
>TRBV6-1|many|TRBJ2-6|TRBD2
TGTGCCAGCAGATTAGAGCGGGAGACCCCCGGTGGGGCCAACGTCCTGACTTTC
CASRLERETPGGANVLTF
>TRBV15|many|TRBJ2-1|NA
TGTGCCACCAGCAGGTTGGGGGGAAATGAGCAGTTCTTC
CATSRLGGNEQFF
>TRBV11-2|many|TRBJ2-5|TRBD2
TGTGCCAGCAGCTTTACTAGCGGGAGGGGGGAGACCCAGTACTTC
CASSFTSGRGETQYF
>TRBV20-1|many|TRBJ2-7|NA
TGCAGTGCTAGAGATTATCAGGACTCCAGCTCCTACGAGCAGTACTTC
CSARDYQDSSSYEQYF
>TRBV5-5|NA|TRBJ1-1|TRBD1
TGTGCCAGCAGCACCCCAGGGGGGACTGAAGCTTTCTTT
CASSTPGGTEAFF
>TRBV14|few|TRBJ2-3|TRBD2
TGTGCCAGCAGCCCAATAGCGGGAGGGTACCTGGATACGCAGTATTTT
CASSPIAGGYLDTQYF
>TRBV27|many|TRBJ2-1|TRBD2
TGTGCCAGCAGCATAAGCGGGAGCTCCTACAATGAGCAGTTCTTC
CASSISGSSYNEQFF
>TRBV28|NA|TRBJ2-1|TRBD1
TGTGCCAGCAGTATCCAAGGGGGCCGGAATGAGCAGTTCTTC
CASSIQGGRNEQFF
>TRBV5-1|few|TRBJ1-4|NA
TGCGCCAGCAGCTTGGAGGTGCGGGAAAAACTGTTTTTT
CASSLEVREKLFF
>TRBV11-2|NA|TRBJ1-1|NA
TGTGCCAGCGGATACAGGGCTTTCACTGAAGCTTTCTTT
CASGYRAFTEAFF
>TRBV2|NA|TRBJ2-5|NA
TGTGCCAGCCGATATACCGGCTCGGGAGAGACCCAGTACTTC
CASRYTGSGETQYF
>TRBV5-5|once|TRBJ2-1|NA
TGTGCCAGCAGCTTGGGGGCAGCCCGCTCCTACAATGAGCAGTTCTTC
CASSLGAARSYNEQFF
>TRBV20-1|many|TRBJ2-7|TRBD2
TGCAGTGCTAGACTAGCGGATCTCTACGAGCAGTACTTC
CSARLADLYEQYF